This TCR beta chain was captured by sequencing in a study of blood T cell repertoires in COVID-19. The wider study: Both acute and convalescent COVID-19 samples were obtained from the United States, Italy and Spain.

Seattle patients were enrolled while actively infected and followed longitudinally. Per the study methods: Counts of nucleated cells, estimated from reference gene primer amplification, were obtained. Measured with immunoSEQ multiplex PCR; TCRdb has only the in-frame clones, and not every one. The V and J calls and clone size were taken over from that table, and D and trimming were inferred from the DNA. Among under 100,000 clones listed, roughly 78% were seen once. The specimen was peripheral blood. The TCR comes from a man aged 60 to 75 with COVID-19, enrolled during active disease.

The CDR3 spells CASSLGTESNQPQHF. DNA for the CDR3: TGCGCCAGCAGCTTGGGGACAGAGAGCAATCAGCCCCAGCATTTT. The J gene is TRBJ1-5, the V gene TRBV5-1; D is possibly TRBD1 (6 bases). The CDR3 runs to 15 residues. Trimming removed 0 bases from V and 1 base from J, with 8 bases in between. Germline values: CDR1 SGHRS, CDR2 YFSETQ.